Listed below are T cell receptor beta chains from one sample, sequenced in a study of cytomegalovirus exposure and HLA in healthy donors. Generated by immunoSEQ multiplex PCR, the TCRdb table keeps only in-frame clones and is missing some. The table includes around 300,000 clones, roughly 70% detected once. Sequencing input: PBMCs. Receptors were obtained from a female donor in good health and CMV-seronegative. Each CDR3 is given with its conserved first and last residue. A D gene is named only where the DNA matches it firmly. The size entry is marked missing in some rows and otherwise reads once, few, many or a size class.

j_call,d_call,v_call,clone_size,cdr3_nt,cdr3_aa
TRBJ2-1,TRBD2,TRBV5-1,NA,TGCGCCAGCAGCTATCCCATGGCGGGAGTCTCCTACAATGAGCAGTTCTTC,CASSYPMAGVSYNEQFF
TRBJ2-1,NA,TRBV10-2,NA,TGCGCCAGCAGTGACCCCCATGACAATGAGCAGTTCTTC,CASSDPHDNEQFF
TRBJ1-4,TRBD1,TRBV10-2,NA,TGCGCCAGCAGAAACAGGGGGCAGGAAAAACTGTTTTTT,CASRNRGQEKLFF
TRBJ2-1,NA,TRBV7-9,NA,TGTGCCAGCAGCTTAGAGGCGTCGGGAGTCAATGAGCAGTTCTTC,CASSLEASGVNEQFF
TRBJ2-5,TRBD2,TRBV5-4,NA,TGTGCCAGCAGCCTCGGCGGGAGGGCTGGAGAGACCCAGTACTTC,CASSLGGRAGETQYF
TRBJ2-7,TRBD2,TRBV6-1,NA,TGTGCCAGCCGGGAGGGGTTCAGCGAGCAGTACTTC,CASREGFSEQYF
TRBJ2-7,TRBD2,TRBV25-1,NA,TGTGCCAGCGGTTATAGCGGGAGCTACGAGCAGTACTTC,CASGYSGSYEQYF
TRBJ1-1,TRBD1,TRBV11-2,once,TGTGCCAGCAGCCCCCGGACAGGGGGGAACACTGAAGCTTTCTTT,CASSPRTGGNTEAFF
TRBJ2-1,NA,TRBV19,NA,TGTGCCAGTCGCGGTAAGAATGAGCAGTTCTTC,CASRGKNEQFF
TRBJ2-1,TRBD2,TRBV28,NA,TGTGCCAGCCGGACTAGCGGAGCATACAATGAGCAGTTCTTC,CASRTSGAYNEQFF
TRBJ2-7,NA,TRBV7-9,NA,TGTGCCAGCAGCCACCCAGCGGGCAGGCAAAGGGACGAGCAGTACTTC,CASSHPAGRQRDEQYF
TRBJ2-3,TRBD2,TRBV7-8,NA,TGTGCCAGCAGCTTACGACCCAAGCGGGATGCAGATACGCAGTATTTT,CASSLRPKRDADTQYF
TRBJ2-7,TRBD1,TRBV6-5,NA,TGTGCCAGCAGTTCCTGGAGACAGGGGTTATACGAGCAGTACTTC,CASSSWRQGLYEQYF
TRBJ2-1,TRBD2,TRBV5-1,NA,TGCGCCAGCACTGGGACTAGCGGATACAATGAGCAGTTCTTC,CASTGTSGYNEQFF
TRBJ1-1,TRBD1,TRBV25-1,NA,TGTGCCAGCACCCGATTTACAGGGGGAGGGACTGAAGCTTTCTTT,CASTRFTGGGTEAFF
TRBJ2-5,TRBD2,TRBV6-6,NA,TGTGCCAGCAGTTACTCGGAACTAGCGTTCACCCAGTACTTC,CASSYSELAFTQYF
TRBJ2-2,NA,TRBV7-8,NA,TGTGCCAGCAGCTTGCGGCAGATCGCGAACACCGGGGAGCTGTTTTTT,CASSLRQIANTGELFF
TRBJ2-1,TRBD2,TRBV4-2,NA,TGTGCCAGCAGCCAAGCGCGGGAGGCCCACAATGAGCAGTTCTTC,CASSQAREAHNEQFF
TRBJ2-7,NA,TRBV5-1,NA,TGCGCCAGCAGCTTGGGGGGGCCCGACGAGCAGTACTTC,CASSLGGPDEQYF
TRBJ2-1,NA,TRBV4-1,once,TGCGCCAGCAGCCAAGGTGGAGTGACCTACAATGAGCAGTTCTTC,CASSQGGVTYNEQFF
TRBJ1-1,NA,TRBV18,NA,TGTGCCAGCTCACCACTCCCGACGGGGATCTCGAACACTGAAGCTTTCTTT,CASSPLPTGISNTEAFF
TRBJ1-1,NA,TRBV5-4,few,TGTGCCAGCAGCGTTGGCAACACTGAAGCTTTCTTT,CASSVGNTEAFF
TRBJ2-1,NA,TRBV18,once,TGTGCCAGCTCACCAATGAGACACCAGGTGGACTACAATGAGCAGTTCTTC,CASSPMRHQVDYNEQFF